The clone carrying this TCR beta chain was found once. CDR1 MNHEY and CDR2 SVGAGI come from the germline V gene. With V trimmed by 9 bases and J by 6 bases, 6 bases remained unmatched. This CDR3 is built from 13 residues. Per the original data handling: Scientists estimated how many nucleated cells there were by amplifying reference gene primers. Clones were read by immunoSEQ multiplex PCR, and TCRdb kept only the in-frame ones, dropping some. The DNA was the basis for D and trimming; V, J and clone size are from that table. Among about 160,000 clones, over 80% were seen once, and the ten largest hold about 6%. This sample is part of a study of blood T cell repertoires in COVID-19. Study-level background: From the United States, Italy and Spain came samples of acute and convalescent COVID-19. Nucleic acid was either cDNA or gDNA, and it came from T cells, B-cell-depleted T cells, or PBMCs.

The source material was peripheral blood. This clonotype was sampled from a man older than 75 with acute or convalescent COVID-19. The chain combines TRBV6-5 with TRBJ1-4, with TRBD1 matching over 8 bases. The CDR3, as DNA: TGTGCCAGTTCGACAGGGGCCTATGAAAAACTGTTTTTT. It specifies CASSTGAYEKLFF.